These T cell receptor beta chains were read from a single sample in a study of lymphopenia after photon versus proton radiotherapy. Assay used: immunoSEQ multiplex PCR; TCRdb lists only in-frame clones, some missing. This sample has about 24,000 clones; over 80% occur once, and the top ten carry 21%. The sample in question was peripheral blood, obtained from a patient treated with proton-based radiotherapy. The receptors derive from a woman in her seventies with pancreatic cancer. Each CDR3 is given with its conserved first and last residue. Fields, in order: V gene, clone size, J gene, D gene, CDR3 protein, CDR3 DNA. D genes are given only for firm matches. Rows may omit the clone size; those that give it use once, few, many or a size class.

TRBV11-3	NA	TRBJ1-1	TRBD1	CASSFAGTGGAKDTEAFF	TGTGCCAGCAGCTTCGCCGGGACAGGGGGCGCAAAGGACACTGAAGCTTTCTTT
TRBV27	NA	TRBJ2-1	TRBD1	CASSLSRQGARNEQFF	TGTGCCAGCAGTTTATCGCGGCAGGGGGCGCGGAATGAGCAGTTCTTC
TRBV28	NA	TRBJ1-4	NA	CASRYAGSDEKLFF	TGTGCCAGCAGATATGCGGGCAGTGATGAAAAACTGTTTTTT
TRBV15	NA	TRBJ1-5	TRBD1	CATSPPDRGLDQPQHF	TGTGCCACCAGCCCTCCGGACAGGGGGCTGGATCAGCCCCAGCATTTT
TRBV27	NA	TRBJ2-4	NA	CASSWDWKNIQYF	TGTGCCAGCAGTTGGGACTGGAAAAACATTCAGTACTTC
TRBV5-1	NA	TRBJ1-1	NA	CASSYAGGAPGITEAFF	TGCGCCAGCAGCTACGCCGGGGGGGCGCCGGGGATCACTGAAGCTTTCTTT
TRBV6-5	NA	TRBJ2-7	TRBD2	CASSYAGGVYEQYF	TGTGCCAGCAGTTACGCGGGGGGGGTCTACGAGCAGTACTTC
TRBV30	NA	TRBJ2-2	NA	CAWSEQETGELFF	TGTGCCTGGAGTGAACAGGAGACCGGGGAGCTGTTTTTT
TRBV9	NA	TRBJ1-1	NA	CASSGGTGTTIEAFF	TGTGCCAGCAGCGGAGGAACGGGGACCACGATCGAAGCTTTCTTT
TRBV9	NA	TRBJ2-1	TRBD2	CASSGIAGGDGEQFF	TGTGCCAGCAGCGGGATAGCGGGAGGGGACGGGGAGCAGTTCTTC
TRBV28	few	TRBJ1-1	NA	CASSLSSPTGTEAFF	TGTGCCAGCAGTTTATCTTCCCCGACTGGAACTGAAGCTTTCTTT
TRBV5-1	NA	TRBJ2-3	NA	CASSLAVLGLVGADTQYF	TGCGCCAGCAGCTTGGCCGTGTTGGGGCTAGTCGGGGCAGATACGCAGTATTTT
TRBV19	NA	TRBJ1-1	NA	CASKNLRQDEAFF	TGTGCCAGTAAAAACCTCAGGCAGGATGAAGCTTTCTTT
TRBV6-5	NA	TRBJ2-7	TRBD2	CASSYQGGRAPYEQYF	TGTGCCAGCAGTTACCAAGGCGGGAGGGCCCCCTACGAGCAGTACTTC
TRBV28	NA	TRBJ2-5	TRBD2	CASSLFQPETRSGRTLQETQYF	TGTGCCAGCAGTTTATTCCAGCCCGAAACCCGTAGCGGGAGGACGCTCCAAGAGACCCAGTACTTC
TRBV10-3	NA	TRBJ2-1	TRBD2	CAIRAGDMYNEQFF	TGTGCCATCAGGGCGGGAGATATGTACAATGAGCAGTTCTTC
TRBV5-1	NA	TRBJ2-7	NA	CASSLVSYVNEQYF	TGCGCCAGCAGCTTGGTCTCGTATGTAAACGAGCAGTACTTC
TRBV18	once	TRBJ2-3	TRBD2	CASSPSGGRSTDTQYF	TGTGCCAGCTCACCCTCGGGAGGCCGGAGCACAGATACGCAGTATTTT
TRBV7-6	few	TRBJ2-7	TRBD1	CASSLRTGAYEQYF	TGTGCCAGCAGCTTACGGACAGGAGCCTACGAGCAGTACTTC
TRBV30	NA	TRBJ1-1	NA	CAWRQVGTEAFF	TGTGCCTGGAGGCAGGTTGGCACTGAAGCTTTCTTT
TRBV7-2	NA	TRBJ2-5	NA	CASSFRQETQYF	TGTGCCAGCAGCTTTAGGCAAGAGACCCAGTACTTC
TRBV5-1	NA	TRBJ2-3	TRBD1	CASRRPGTGVSAGVGDTQYF	TGCGCCAGCAGGCGTCCCGGGACAGGGGTATCAGCGGGAGTTGGTGATACGCAGTATTTT
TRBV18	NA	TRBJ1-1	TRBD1	CASSLFSGGGSNTEAFF	TGTGCCAGCTCACTTTTTTCAGGGGGCGGTTCCAACACTGAAGCTTTCTTT
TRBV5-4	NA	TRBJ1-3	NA	CASSLAGFGNTIYF	TGTGCCAGCAGCTTGGCGGGGTTCGGAAACACCATATATTTT
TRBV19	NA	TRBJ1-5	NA	CASSMGGYNQPQHF	TGTGCCAGTAGTATGGGGGGGTACAATCAGCCCCAGCATTTT
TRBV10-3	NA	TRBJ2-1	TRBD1	CAISTGTAFYNEQFF	TGTGCCATCAGTACCGGGACAGCCTTTTACAATGAGCAGTTCTTC
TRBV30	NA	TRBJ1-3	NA	CAWKRGPSSGNTIYF	TGTGCCTGGAAGCGAGGCCCCAGCTCTGGAAACACCATATATTTT
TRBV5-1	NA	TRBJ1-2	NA	CASSLEGRGYTF	TGCGCCAGCAGCTTGGAGGGGAGAGGCTACACCTTC
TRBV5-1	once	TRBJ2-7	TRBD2	CASSVYSGSGPYEQYF	TGCGCCAGCAGCGTTTATAGCGGGAGCGGTCCTTACGAGCAGTACTTC
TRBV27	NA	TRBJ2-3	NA	CASSLLGINHATDTQYF	TGTGCCAGCAGTTTACTGGGGATTAACCACGCCACAGATACGCAGTATTTT
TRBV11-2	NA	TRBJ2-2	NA	CASSRIGSGRLTGELFF	TGTGCCAGCAGCCGAATTGGAAGTGGGAGACTGACCGGGGAGCTGTTTTTT
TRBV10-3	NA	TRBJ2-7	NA	CAIGVWSGEQYF	TGTGCCATCGGGGTCTGGTCTGGCGAGCAGTACTTC
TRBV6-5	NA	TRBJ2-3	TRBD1	CASSSNRGITDTQYF	TGTGCCAGCAGTTCGAACAGGGGTATCACAGATACGCAGTATTTT
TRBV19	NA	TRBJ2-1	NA	CASSSFASNSRNEQFF	TGTGCCAGTAGCTCGTTCGCGAGCAATTCGCGGAATGAGCAGTTCTTC
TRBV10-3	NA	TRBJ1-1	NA	CAIRGNTEAFF	TGTGCCATCAGGGGAAACACTGAAGCTTTCTTT
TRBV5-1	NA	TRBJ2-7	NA	CASSYTFDYEQYF	TGCGCCAGCAGCTATACTTTTGACTACGAGCAGTACTTC
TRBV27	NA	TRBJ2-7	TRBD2	CASSPFAGRDGYEQYF	TGTGCCAGCAGTCCCTTCGCCGGGAGGGACGGGTACGAGCAGTACTTC
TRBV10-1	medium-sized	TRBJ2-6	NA	CASRADEGSSGANVLTF	TGCGCCAGCAGAGCGGACGAGGGAAGCTCTGGGGCCAACGTCCTGACTTTC
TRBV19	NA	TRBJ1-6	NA	CASSKQGSGTAVESSPLHF	TGTGCCAGTAGCAAGCAGGGTTCTGGTACGGCCGTGGAATCTTCACCCCTCCACTTT
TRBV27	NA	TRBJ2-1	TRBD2	CASSFGVAGNEQFF	TGTGCCAGCAGTTTTGGGGTAGCGGGCAATGAGCAGTTCTTC
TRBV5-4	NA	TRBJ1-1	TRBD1	CASSSRDREAFF	TGTGCCAGCAGCTCCCGGGACAGGGAAGCTTTCTTT
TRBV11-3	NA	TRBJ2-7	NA	CASSWWSRTESYEQYF	TGTGCCAGCAGCTGGTGGTCTCGGACGGAATCCTACGAGCAGTACTTC
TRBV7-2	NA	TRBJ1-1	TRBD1	CASSSAQGVSGAFF	TGTGCCAGCAGCTCCGCCCAGGGGGTCTCGGGAGCTTTCTTT
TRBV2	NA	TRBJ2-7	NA	CASSVAASSYEQYF	TGTGCCAGCAGTGTAGCGGCAAGCTCCTACGAGCAGTACTTC
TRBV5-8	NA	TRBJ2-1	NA	CASSPGGVARNEQFF	TGTGCCAGCAGCCCCGGCGGGGTAGCGCGCAATGAGCAGTTCTTC
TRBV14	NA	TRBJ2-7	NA	CASSQDNYEQYF	TGTGCCAGCAGCCAAGATAACTACGAGCAGTACTTC
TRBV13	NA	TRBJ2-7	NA	CASSIRDVTYEQYF	TGTGCCAGCAGCATCAGGGACGTCACCTACGAGCAGTACTTC
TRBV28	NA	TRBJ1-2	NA	CASSLGGGEGGYTF	TGTGCCAGCAGTTTAGGAGGGGGAGAGGGAGGCTACACCTTC
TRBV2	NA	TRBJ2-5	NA	CASSEATQALRETQYF	TGTGCCAGCAGTGAAGCCACACAGGCCTTAAGGGAGACCCAGTACTTC
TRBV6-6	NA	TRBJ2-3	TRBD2	CASSKGVAGSTDTQYF	TGTGCCAGCAGCAAAGGGGTAGCGGGAAGCACAGATACGCAGTATTTT
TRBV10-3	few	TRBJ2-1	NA	CAITVGGGSRGEQFF	TGTGCCATCACCGTTGGGGGCGGGAGTCGGGGTGAGCAGTTCTTC
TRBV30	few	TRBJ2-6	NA	CAWSSGAQGANVLTF	TGTGCCTGGAGTTCCGGGGCGCAGGGGGCCAACGTCCTGACTTTC
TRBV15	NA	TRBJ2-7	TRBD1	CATSRGARTGVISEQYF	TGTGCCACCAGCAGGGGGGCGAGGACAGGCGTAATTTCGGAGCAGTACTTC
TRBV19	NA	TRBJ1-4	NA	CASSKEGRFNEKLFF	TGTGCCAGTAGTAAAGAGGGACGGTTTAATGAAAAACTGTTTTTT
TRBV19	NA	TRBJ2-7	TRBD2	CASSMTSGSSYEQYF	TGTGCCAGTAGCATGACTAGCGGCAGCTCCTACGAGCAGTACTTC
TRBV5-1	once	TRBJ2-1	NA	CASSLEPLPYEQFF	TGCGCCAGCAGCTTGGAGCCGTTACCATATGAGCAGTTCTTC
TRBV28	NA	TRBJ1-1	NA	CASSSGGGYIAFF	TGTGCCAGCAGCTCCGGGGGAGGGTATATCGCTTTCTTT